Presented here are 11 T cell receptor beta chains from one specimen sequenced in a study of T cell repertoires in enteric fever. TCRdb re-derived calls from the reads in MiXCR, one entry per CDR3 protein. This sample carries about 1,600 distinct CDR3 sequences, 36% of them seen once, and the ten largest clones take less than 20%. The sequenced sample was CCR7- CD38- CD4+ T cells from PBMCs. The receptors originated from a human donor with Salmonella enteric fever, either typhoid or paratyphoid (not recorded which).

This CDR3 reads CASSLSSLADSYNEQFF. The CDR3 coding sequence is TGTGCCAGCAGCTTGTCTAGTCTAGCCGACTCCTACAATGAGCAGTTCTTC. The chain is built from TRBV7-6 and TRBJ2-1; a possible D gene is TRBD2 (5 bases). CDR1 is SGHVS, CDR2 FNYEAQ, per germline. CDR3 length: 17 amino acids. The V end lost 3 bases, the J end lost 0 bases, and 15 bases lay between the germline ends.

J is TRBJ2-7 and V is TRBV5-1; 8 nucleotides match TRBD1. The germline V gene has CDR1 SGHRS and CDR2 YFSETQ. This CDR3 contains 15 residues. Germline trimming cut 4 bases from V and 3 bases from J; bases unmatched to any gene: 9. CDR3 nucleotide sequence: TGCGCCAGCAGCGACCTGGACAGGGACGGCTACGAGCAGTACTTC. Encoded protein: CASSDLDRDGYEQYF.

This clonotype showed up just once. The rearrangement links TRBV5-1 to TRBJ2-7, with a possible D match to TRBD2 (6 bases). CDR1 and CDR2 from the germline V gene are SGHRS and YFSETQ. V gave up 3 bases and J gave up 0 bases, with 13 bases separating them. This CDR3 spans 15 amino acids. Here the CDR3 DNA reads TGCGCCAGCAGCTCCATCTGGGGGGTCTCCTACGAGCAGTACTTC. The encoded protein is CASSSIWGVSYEQYF.

The J gene is TRBJ2-2, the V gene TRBV5-1; D ambiguous. V shed 4 bases and J shed 2 bases, with 12 bases lying between them. The germline CDR1 and CDR2 sequences are SGHRS and YFSETQ. The CDR3 loop spans 15 amino acids. CDR3: CASSLRASNTGELFF. In DNA form, the CDR3 reads TGCGCCAGCAGCCTACGGGCCTCCAACACCGGGGAGCTGTTTTTT.

The V call is TRBV7-2, the J call TRBJ2-3; D is possibly TRBD1 or TRBD2 (5 bases each). CDR1 SGHTA and CDR2 FQGNSA come from the germline V gene. V was clipped by 5 bases and J by 4 bases, with 13 bases between them. The CDR3 runs 14 residues. CDR3 in amino acids: CASSKPGQSDTQYF. DNA for the CDR3: TGTGCCAGCAGCAAACCGGGGCAATCAGATACGCAGTATTTT.

By share, this clonotype ranks as large. CDR3 region: CASSLEVSTDTQYF. The CDR3 region has the DNA TGCGCCAGCAGCTTGGAAGTTAGCACAGATACGCAGTATTTT. The chain is built from TRBV5-1 and TRBJ2-3, with D unclear. Germline CDR1 reads SGHRS; CDR2 reads YFSETQ. The CDR3 runs to 14 residues. Deletions cut 0 bases from V and 0 bases from J, with 5 bases between.

With regard to this clonotype: One end of the junction is discordant with germline, which a read error may explain. The chain combines TRBV5-1 with TRBJ2-1; TRBD2 aligns across 9 bases. Germline CDR1 is SGHRS and CDR2 is YFSETQ. The CDR3 contains 18 residues. The CDR3 reads CASSLRSGRKSSYNDQFF. CDR3 sequence (DNA): TGCGCCAGCAGCTTACGTAGCGGGAGAAAATCCTCCTACAATGATCAGTTCTTC.

The V and J genes are TRBV7-3 and TRBJ2-7; D may be TRBD2 (6 bases). V was cut by 0 bases and J by 0 bases, with 9 bases left in between. Germline V gives CDR1 SGHTA, CDR2 FQGTGA. CDR3 length: 15 residues. The CDR3 DNA reads as TGTGCCAGCAGCTTAACTGGGGGGAGCTCCTACGAGCAGTACTTC. This codes for CASSLTGGSSYEQYF.

There are a few counts of this clonotype. This sequence joins TRBV7-9 and TRBJ2-3; D gene uncertain. The V gene lost 11 bases and the J gene lost 4 bases, with 19 bases spanning the gap. This CDR3 comprises 14 residues. Germline CDR1 and CDR2: SEHNR and FQNEAQ (reference sequence). CDR3 DNA sequence: TGTGCCTCAGCGTACGCAATTCGGGCAGATACGCAGTATTTT. Translated, it gives CASAYAIRADTQYF.

This clonotype has just a few counts. The V call is TRBV5-1, the J call TRBJ2-2, with 11 bases aligning to TRBD2. The CDR3 is made up of 15 amino acids. Unmatched junction bases numbered 3, after V lost 4 bases and J lost 4 bases. Germline CDR1 SGHRS, CDR2 YFSETQ. This CDR3 is CASSRGLAVTGELFF. The CDR3 nucleotides read TGCGCCAGCAGCCGGGGACTAGCGGTCACCGGGGAGCTGTTTTTT. Complete variable domain (other parts from reference TRBV5-1 and TRBJ2-2): KAGVTQTPRYLIKTRGQQVTLSCSPISGHRSVSWYQQTPGQGLQFLFEYFSETQRNKGNFPGRFSGRQFSNSRSEMNVSTLELGDSALYLCASSRGLAVTGELFFGEGSRLTVL.

This clonotype was recorded only once. The chain has TRBV7-2 and TRBJ2-5; 8 positions match TRBD2. After removal of 1 base from V and 4 bases from J, the junction contained 5 bases not matched to a gene. The CDR3 covers 15 residues. CDR1 and CDR2 from the germline V gene are SGHTA and FQGNSA. The CDR3 DNA reads TGTGCCAGCAGCTTAGTAGCGGGGTCGGGAGAGACCCAGTACTTC. It is translated as CASSLVAGSGETQYF. The full variable domain, with the rest looked up from reference TRBV7-2 and TRBJ2-5, is GAGVSQSPSNKVTEKGKDVELRCDPISGHTALYWYRQSLGQGLEFLIYFQGNSAPDKSGLPSDRFSAERTGGSVSTLTIQRTQQEDSAVYLCASSLVAGSGETQYFGPGTRLLVL.